These T cell receptor beta chains were read from a single sample in a study of blood T cells in healthy people across ages. TCRdb redid the calling of the 5' RACE reads with MiXCR, one entry per CDR3 protein. The table includes 1.5 million to 2 million distinct CDR3 sequences, 28% detected once. The sample taken for sequencing was blood. All receptors come from a woman in her twenties or thirties in good health. Both conserved end residues are part of each CDR3. D genes are given only for firm matches. Expanded clones get a size class; other rows say once, few or many, or leave the size out.

TRBV7-9,-,TRBJ2-1,-,CASSPPVGLNEQFF,TGTGCCAGCAGCCCTCCCGTGGGGCTCAATGAGCAGTTCTTC
TRBV5-1,-,TRBJ2-6,-,CASSPARGANVLTF,TGCGCCAGCAGCCCAGCGAGGGGGGCCAACGTCCTGACTTTC
TRBV7-3,TRBD2,TRBJ2-1,many,CASSLGASGTNEQFF,TGTGCCAGCAGCTTAGGGGCTAGCGGGACTAATGAGCAGTTCTTC
TRBV5-1,-,TRBJ2-1,few,CASSLEPGYFDEQFF,TGCGCCAGCAGCTTGGAACCGGGATATTTCGATGAGCAGTTCTTC
TRBV12-3/TRBV12-4,-,TRBJ2-5,-,CASKEAGRQETQYF,TGTGCCAGCAAAGAAGCGGGTCGTCAAGAGACCCAGTACTTC
TRBV6-6,-,TRBJ1-2,few,CASHDTNSYGYTF,TGTGCCAGCCACGACACCAACTCATATGGCTACACCTTC
TRBV5-1,-,TRBJ1-6,few,CASSLTGNENSPLHF,TGCGCCAGCAGCTTGACAGGGAACGAGAATTCACCCCTCCACTTT
TRBV2,-,TRBJ1-2,many,CASSPDKTNYGYTF,TGTGCCAGCTCACCGGACAAGACTAACTATGGCTACACCTTC
TRBV2,-,TRBJ2-3,few,CASSGDSAQYF,TGTGCCAGCAGTGGAGATAGCGCGCAGTATTTT
TRBV6-6,TRBD1,TRBJ1-6,-,CASSYAGTGGNSPLHF,TGTGCCAGCAGTTACGCTGGGACAGGTGGGAATTCACCCCTCCACTTT
TRBV5-1,TRBD2,TRBJ2-1,-,CASSQGSGRPNSYNEQFF,TGCGCCAGCAGCCAGGGTAGCGGGAGGCCGAACTCCTACAATGAGCAGTTCTTC
TRBV29-1,-,TRBJ2-3,-,CGAANTDTQYF,TGCGGCGCGGCCAACACAGATACGCAGTATTTT
TRBV12-3/TRBV12-4,TRBD1,TRBJ2-1,once,CTSSLDRGGYNEQFF,TGTACCAGCAGTTTGGACAGGGGGGGGTACAATGAGCAGTTCTTC
TRBV27,-,TRBJ2-3,-,CASSRGTLVTDTQYF,TGTGCCAGCAGTAGAGGTACCTTGGTCACAGATACGCAGTATTTT
TRBV12-3/TRBV12-4,TRBD1,TRBJ1-5,many,CASSLGPSGGDDQPQHF,TGTGCCAGCAGTCTGGGGCCCTCAGGGGGGGACGATCAGCCCCAGCATTTT
TRBV20-1,-,TRBJ1-1,once,CSAAEGPNTEAFF,TGCAGTGCAGCGGAGGGGCCGAACACTGAAGCTTTCTTT
TRBV7-9,-,TRBJ1-1,-,CASASLNTEAFF,TGTGCCAGCGCCAGCTTGAACACTGAAGCTTTCTTT
TRBV20-1,-,TRBJ2-2,-,CSARDRIDTGELFF,TGCAGTGCTAGAGACAGGATTGACACCGGGGAGCTGTTTTTT
TRBV9,-,TRBJ2-5,few,CASSGGLYIAAETQYF,TGTGCCAGCAGCGGCGGACTCTACATCGCGGCGGAGACCCAGTACTTC
TRBV6-5,TRBD2,TRBJ2-5,-,CASSSPGLAGARTQYF,TGTGCCAGCAGTTCCCCGGGACTAGCGGGAGCCCGGACCCAGTACTTC
TRBV12-3/TRBV12-4,-,TRBJ1-4,-,CASSVLGVGEKLFF,TGTGCCAGCAGCGTATTGGGGGTCGGGGAAAAACTGTTTTTT
TRBV10-3,-,TRBJ2-1,-,CAVAPATAGYEQFF,TGTGCCGTCGCCCCCGCGACAGCGGGCTATGAGCAGTTCTTC
TRBV6-5,-,TRBJ2-3,few,CATGVDGAALWDTQYF,TGTGCCACCGGGGTTGACGGGGCCGCTCTGTGGGATACGCAGTATTTT
TRBV5-1,TRBD1,TRBJ1-2,many,CASSFAPGQGAGYTF,TGCGCCAGCAGTTTCGCACCGGGACAGGGGGCTGGCTACACCTTC
TRBV12-3/TRBV12-4,-,TRBJ1-2,-,CASSLKVGGNYGYTF,TGTGCCAGCAGTTTAAAGGTGGGGGGCAACTATGGCTACACCTTC
TRBV6-2/TRBV6-3,-,TRBJ2-7,-,CASSSAGAASYEQYF,TGTGCCAGCAGCAGCGCAGGGGCGGCGTCCTACGAGCAGTACTTC
TRBV7-2,-,TRBJ2-1,-,CASRVGGDNEQFF,TGTGCCAGCAGGGTGGGTGGAGACAATGAGCAGTTCTTC
TRBV5-5,-,TRBJ2-7,many,CASSLMERYEQYF,TGTGCCAGCAGCCTCATGGAGAGATACGAGCAGTACTTC
TRBV20-1,-,TRBJ2-2,-,CIARAAANTGELFF,TGCATTGCTAGAGCTGCGGCGAACACCGGGGAGCTGTTTTTT
TRBV7-2,TRBD2,TRBJ2-4,-,CASSPSGPGGGAKNIQYF,TGTGCCAGCAGCCCTAGCGGGCCCGGGGGGGGCGCCAAAAACATTCAGTACTTC
TRBV5-6,-,TRBJ2-1,few,CASSFFRSGNTYNEQFF,TGTGCCAGCAGCTTTTTCAGATCGGGGAATACCTACAATGAGCAGTTCTTC
TRBV5-1,TRBD2,TRBJ2-1,-,CASSLATSGPKEQFF,TGCGCCAGCAGCTTGGCCACTAGCGGTCCAAAGGAGCAGTTCTTC
TRBV3-1,-,TRBJ1-1,few,CASSQMAEMNTEAFF,TGTGCCAGCAGCCAAATGGCCGAGATGAACACTGAAGCTTTCTTT
TRBV4-1,TRBD1,TRBJ1-2,many,CASSQDGQGGVGYTF,TGCGCCAGCAGCCAAGATGGACAGGGAGGGGTTGGCTACACCTTC
TRBV20-1,-,TRBJ2-6,-,CSARVRGTPGANVLTF,TGCAGTGCTAGAGTGAGGGGGACGCCTGGGGCCAACGTCCTGACTTTC
TRBV12-3/TRBV12-4,-,TRBJ2-1,few,CASRPRQTYNEPFF,TGTGCCAGCAGACCACGACAGACATACAATGAGCCGTTCTTC
TRBV6-6,-,TRBJ1-4,many,CASSWGEKLFF,TGTGCCAGCAGTTGGGGGGAAAAACTGTTTTTT
TRBV5-1,TRBD2,TRBJ2-7,-,CASSLELAGSYGQYF,TGCGCCAGCAGCTTGGAACTAGCGGGCTCCTACGGGCAGTACTTC
TRBV6-5,-,TRBJ2-5,-,CASSYPGGEETQYF,TGTGCCAGCAGTTACCCAGGGGGGGAAGAGACCCAGTACTTC
TRBV5-1,-,TRBJ2-1,-,CASSLGLPGMEQFF,TGCGCCAGCAGCTTGGGGCTACCGGGTATGGAGCAGTTCTTC
TRBV29-1,-,TRBJ2-7,many,CSVAKGETTYEQYF,TGCAGCGTTGCGAAGGGGGAGACGACCTACGAGCAGTACTTC
TRBV9,-,TRBJ1-1,-,CASSVGVGEGDAFF,TGTGCCAGCAGCGTAGGAGTGGGTGAAGGTGACGCTTTCTTT
TRBV24-1,TRBD2,TRBJ2-4,-,CATSGPLVAGGKNIQYF,TGTGCCACCAGTGGGCCCCTGGTTGCGGGGGGCAAAAACATTCAGTACTTC
TRBV9,-,TRBJ2-3,few,CASSPETRGTDTQYF,TGTGCCAGCAGCCCGGAAACTAGGGGTACGGATACGCAGTATTTT
TRBV5-1,-,TRBJ2-7,few,CASSSGKAGPYEQYF,TGCGCCAGCAGCTCCGGGAAGGCAGGGCCCTACGAGCAGTACTTC
TRBV10-3,-,TRBJ2-1,-,CAISDVAENYNEQFF,TGTGCCATCAGTGATGTAGCGGAGAACTACAATGAGCAGTTCTTC
TRBV11-2,TRBD2,TRBJ2-1,few,CASSLQRGSYNEQFF,TGTGCCAGCAGCCTCCAGCGGGGCTCCTACAATGAGCAGTTCTTC
TRBV12-3/TRBV12-4,TRBD2,TRBJ2-3,-,CASILAGGGADTQYF,TGTGCCAGCATACTAGCGGGAGGAGGCGCAGATACGCAGTATTTT
TRBV20-1,-,TRBJ2-4,-,CSTRDFLAKNIQYF,TGCAGTACTCGGGACTTCCTAGCCAAAAACATTCAGTACTTC
TRBV29-1,-,TRBJ2-2,few,CSVERAGELFF,TGCAGCGTTGAGAGGGCCGGGGAGCTGTTTTTT
TRBV6-6,-,TRBJ1-4,many,CASSNTDRTDEKLFF,TGTGCCAGCAGTAATACCGACCGGACGGATGAAAAACTGTTTTTT
TRBV6-2/TRBV6-3,TRBD2,TRBJ2-5,-,CASRPGLAGGPQETQYF,TGTGCCAGCAGACCTGGACTAGCGGGAGGACCTCAAGAGACCCAGTACTTC
TRBV20-1,TRBD2,TRBJ2-5,few,CSASGGGPTQYF,TGCAGTGCTAGTGGGGGGGGTCCGACCCAGTACTTC
TRBV20-1,-,TRBJ2-2,few,CSARDLLAGGELFF,TGCAGTGCTAGAGATCTGCTGGCGGGCGGGGAGCTGTTTTTT
TRBV7-2,-,TRBJ2-7,-,CASSSQFGDEQYF,TGTGCCAGCAGCTCGCAATTTGGGGACGAGCAGTACTTC